This record looks at one T cell receptor (beta chain) sequence and its context. The clone's antigen remains unknown. No clone much larger than this one lies a single base away; base qualities are absent. This record belongs to a study of T cells after somatic rescue of genetic block (dated by TCRdb to 2019 to 2021). Background on the whole study: What the study looked at was long-term robustness, specifically in a T-cell system that came about through somatic rescue of a genetic block in T-cell development.

Library prep was done by the immunoSEQ multiplex PCR assay. The table was pulled from immuneACCESS by TCRdb, which kept in-frame rearrangements only. Such tables lose some clones; where checked, under half of the loss comes from unresolved V genes, and the rest has no known cause. Across this sample there are under 150,000 clones, with just over 90% seen only once. The top ten hold approximately 1.3% of the sample. The germline V gene (reference sequence) yields MNHEY for CDR1 and SMNVEV for CDR2. Including the terminal cysteine and phenylalanine, the CDR3 comprises 15 residues. Of all the DNA, just the CDR3 is kept, 45 bases in frame from base 1. Germline trimming: 5 bases from V, 7 bases from J; junction bases outside gene matches: 12.

The sample comprised peripheral blood mononuclear cells (PBMCs). The TCR originated in a woman aged 18-29 years. The chain links TRBV27 with TRBJ2-7; TRBD1 lines up with 9 middle nucleotides. This receptor carries the CDR3 CASSGGTGLFREQYF. The sequence in DNA is TGTGCCAGCAGTGGAGGGACAGGGCTTTTTCGAGAGCAGTACTTC.